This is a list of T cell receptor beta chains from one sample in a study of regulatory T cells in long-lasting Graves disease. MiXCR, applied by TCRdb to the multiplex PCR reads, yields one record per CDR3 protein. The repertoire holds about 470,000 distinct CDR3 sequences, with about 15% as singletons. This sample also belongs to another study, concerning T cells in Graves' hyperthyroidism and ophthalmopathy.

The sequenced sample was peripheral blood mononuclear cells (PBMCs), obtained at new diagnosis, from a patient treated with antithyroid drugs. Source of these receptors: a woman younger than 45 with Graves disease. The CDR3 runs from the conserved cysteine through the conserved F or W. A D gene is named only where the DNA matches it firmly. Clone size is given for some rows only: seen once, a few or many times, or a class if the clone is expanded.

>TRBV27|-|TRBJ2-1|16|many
TGTGCCAGCAGTTTATTCCAGGGGCCCGGGATGAATGAGCAGTTCTTC
CASSLFQGPGMNEQFF
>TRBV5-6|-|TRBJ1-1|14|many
TGTGCCAGCAGCTTGGACAGGTCGGGGCTGGAAGCTTTCTTT
CASSLDRSGLEAFF
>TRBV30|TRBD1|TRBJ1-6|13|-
TGTGCCTGGGGGGACAGGGTGAAATCACCCCTCCACTTT
CAWGDRVKSPLHF
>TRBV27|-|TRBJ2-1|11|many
TGTGCCAGCAGTTTCCGAGGGGGAGAGTTCTTC
CASSFRGGEFF
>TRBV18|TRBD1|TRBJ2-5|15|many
TGTGCCAGCTCACCAGGGACAGGCCGAGAAGAGACCCAGTACTTC
CASSPGTGREETQYF
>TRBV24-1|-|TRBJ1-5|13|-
TGTGCCACCAAGCAGGGCCGTAATCAGCCCCAGCATTTT
CATKQGRNQPQHF
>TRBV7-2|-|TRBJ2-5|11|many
TGTGCCAGCAGCTCCCCGCGGACCCAGTACTTC
CASSSPRTQYF
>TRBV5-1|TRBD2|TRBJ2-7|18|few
TGCGCCAGCGGCGCTGGACTAGAGGGTCTGTGGGGGGAGTACGAGCAGTACTTC
CASGAGLEGLWGEYEQYF
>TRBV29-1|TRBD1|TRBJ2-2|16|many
TGCAGCGTTGTCCCCGGGACAGGCAGCTACACCGGGGAGCTGTTTTTT
CSVVPGTGSYTGELFF
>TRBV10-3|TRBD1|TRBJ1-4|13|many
TGTGCCACCAGGGACAGGGAAAATGAAAAACTGTTTTTT
CATRDRENEKLFF
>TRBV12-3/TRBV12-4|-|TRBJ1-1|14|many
TGTGCCAGCAGTTTTTTTGGGGATGGTACTGAAGCTTTCTTT
CASSFFGDGTEAFF
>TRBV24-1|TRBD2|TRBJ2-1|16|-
TGTGCCACCAGTGATCCTACTAGCGGGGACTACAATGAGCAGTTCTTC
CATSDPTSGDYNEQFF
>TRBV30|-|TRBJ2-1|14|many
TGTGCCTGGAGACGGGGGTCAGCCTACAATGAGCAGTTCTTC
CAWRRGSAYNEQFF
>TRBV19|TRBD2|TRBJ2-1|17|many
TGTGCCAGTAGTACAAACAGGGGGACTAGCGGGACCAATGAGCAGTTCTTC
CASSTNRGTSGTNEQFF
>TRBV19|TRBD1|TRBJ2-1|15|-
TGTGCCAGTAGTATGGACAGGGGGCGGTACAATGAGCAGTTCTTC
CASSMDRGRYNEQFF
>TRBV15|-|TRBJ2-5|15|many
TGTGCCACCAGCAGAGATTGGGGGACCCAAGAGACCCAGTACTTC
CATSRDWGTQETQYF
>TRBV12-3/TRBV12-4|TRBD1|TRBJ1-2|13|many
TGTGCCAGCAGCGGGACAGACAACTATGGCTACACCTTC
CASSGTDNYGYTF
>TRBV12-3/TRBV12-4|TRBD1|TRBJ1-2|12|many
TGTGCCACCCGGGACAGCTCCCCGGGCTACACCTTC
CATRDSSPGYTF
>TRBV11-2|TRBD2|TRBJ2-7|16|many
TGTGCCAGCAGCTTTAGGACTAGCGGGACGCGGGACGAGCAGTACTTC
CASSFRTSGTRDEQYF
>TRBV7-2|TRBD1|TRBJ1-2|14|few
TGTGCCAGCAGCTTAGCTACAGGGGAATATGGCTACACCTTC
CASSLATGEYGYTF
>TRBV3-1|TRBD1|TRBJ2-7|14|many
TGTGCCAGCAGCGTCCAGGGGGTTTCCTACGAGCAGTACTTC
CASSVQGVSYEQYF
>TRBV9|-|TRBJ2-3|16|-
TGTGCCAGCACCGTTGGGTCTAGCTATAGCACAGATACGCAGTATTTT
CASTVGSSYSTDTQYF
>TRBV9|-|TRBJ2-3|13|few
TGTGCCAGCAGCGTACTGGGGACAGATACGCAGTATTTT
CASSVLGTDTQYF
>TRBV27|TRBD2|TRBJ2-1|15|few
TGTGCCAGCAGGTTAGCGGGAGGATGGAACAATGAGCAGTTCTTC
CASRLAGGWNNEQFF
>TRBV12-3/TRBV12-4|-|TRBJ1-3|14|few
TGTGCCAGCAGTTTCGGCATGAGGGGAAACACCATATATTTT
CASSFGMRGNTIYF
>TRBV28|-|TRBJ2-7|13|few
TGTGCCAGCAGAAGGCCATCTTCCTACGAGCAGTACTTC
CASRRPSSYEQYF
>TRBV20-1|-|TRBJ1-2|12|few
TGCAGTGCTAGATTGGGGGCGGAAGGCTACACCTTC
CSARLGAEGYTF
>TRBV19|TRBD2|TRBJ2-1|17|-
TGTGCCAGTACCCCCCGAGGGCTAGCGGGTAGGTACAATGAGCAGTTCTTC
CASTPRGLAGRYNEQFF
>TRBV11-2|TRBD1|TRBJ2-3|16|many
TGTGCCAGCAGCCTTACCACCGGGACAGGGGGAGATACGCAGTATTTT
CASSLTTGTGGDTQYF
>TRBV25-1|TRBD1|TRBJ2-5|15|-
TGTGCCAGCAGTGGGTACAGGGGGCGGTACGAGACCCAGTACTTC
CASSGYRGRYETQYF
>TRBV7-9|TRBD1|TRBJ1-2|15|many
TGTGCCAGCAGCCCACAGGGACAGGGTGAGACGGGCTACACCTTC
CASSPQGQGETGYTF
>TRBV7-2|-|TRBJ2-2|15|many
TGTGCCAGCAGCTTGGGGGTTGCGAACACCGGGGAGCTGTTTTTT
CASSLGVANTGELFF
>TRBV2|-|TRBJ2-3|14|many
TGTGCCAGCAGTGAAGAGGGGGTTAGAGATACGCAGTATTTT
CASSEEGVRDTQYF
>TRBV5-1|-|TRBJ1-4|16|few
TGCGCCAGCAGCCGGGGGGCAGCTGCAACTAATGAAAAACTGTTTTTT
CASSRGAAATNEKLFF
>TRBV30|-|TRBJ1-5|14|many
TGTGCCTGGGACCCGGGACACCGCAATCAGCCCCAGCATTTT
CAWDPGHRNQPQHF
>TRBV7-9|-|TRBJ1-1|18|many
TGTGCCAGCAGCTCAGCACAGGCGAGGGGGTCCAAAAGCGGTGAAGCTTTCTTT
CASSSAQARGSKSGEAFF
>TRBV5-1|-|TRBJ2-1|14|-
TGCGCCAGCAGCTTGGTGAGTAGCGTGGGAGAGCAGTTCTTC
CASSLVSSVGEQFF
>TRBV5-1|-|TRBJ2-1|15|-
TGCGCCAGCAGCACCTCAGGGTATTCCTACAATGAGCAGTTCTTC
CASSTSGYSYNEQFF
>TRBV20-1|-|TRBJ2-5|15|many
TGCAGTGCTAGTCAAGGCGGGCAGGTACAAGAGACCCAGTACTTC
CSASQGGQVQETQYF
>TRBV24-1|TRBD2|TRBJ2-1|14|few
TGTGCCACCGCTAGCGGGAGGGATTACAATGAGCAGTTCTTC
CATASGRDYNEQFF
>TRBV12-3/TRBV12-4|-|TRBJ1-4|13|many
TGTGCCAGCAGTCGGGTAGGGGGTGAAAAACTGTTTTTT
CASSRVGGEKLFF
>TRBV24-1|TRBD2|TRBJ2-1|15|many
TGTGCCACCAGTGATCCTAGCGGGAGTGTCAATGAGCAGTTCTTC
CATSDPSGSVNEQFF
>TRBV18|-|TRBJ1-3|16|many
TGTGCCAGCTCACCTGGTACCCCGTCCTCTGGAAACACCATATATTTT
CASSPGTPSSGNTIYF
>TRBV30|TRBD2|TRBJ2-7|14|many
TGTGCCTGGGCCCTAGCGGGAAGTCTATACGAGCAGTACTTC
CAWALAGSLYEQYF
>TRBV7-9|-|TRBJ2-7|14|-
TGTGCCAGCAGCTCCGCGGCGGATCCTTACGAGCAGTACTTC
CASSSAADPYEQYF
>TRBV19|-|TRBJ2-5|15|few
TGTGCCAGTAGTTCAGCTGGTACGGGGAGGGAGACCCAGTACTTC
CASSSAGTGRETQYF
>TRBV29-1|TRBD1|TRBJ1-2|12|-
TGCAGCGTAGGACAGGGCAACTATGGCTACACCTTC
CSVGQGNYGYTF
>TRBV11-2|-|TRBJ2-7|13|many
TGTGCCAGCAGTCCTTCCAGCCCCTACGAGCAGTACTTC
CASSPSSPYEQYF